This T cell receptor (beta chain) was retrieved from a study of identical twins. General study points: Findings came from cross-sectional statistics, without long-term follow-up of donors.

From the 5' RACE reads, TCRdb called clonotypes with MiXCR, one entry per CDR3 protein. Among over 600,000 distinct CDR3 sequences listed, about 20% were seen once. Concerning this clonotype itself: Its antigen is currently unknown.

Deletions cut 8 bases from V and 3 bases from J, with 11 bases between. The CDR3 length is 13 residues. The same data also went into a second study, on T cells expressing NK-cell markers. That source adds: Eight donors were sequenced, of whom seven were HCMV-seropositive, while the remaining one was HCMV-seronegative. Whether expanded NKG2C+ T cell clones recognized HCMV stayed uncertain.

The sequence derives from a woman in her late teens or twenties in good health. J is TRBJ1-5 and V is TRBV12-3 or TRBV12-4; no clear D gene. Input material: PBMCs. The CDR3 reads CASRGPNNQPQHF. The CDR3 DNA reads TGTGCCAGCCGAGGACCGAACAATCAGCCCCAGCATTTT.